This record concerns one T cell receptor (beta chain) sequence. Its antigen is undetermined. This record comes from a study of persistence of HIV-infected CD4 T cells. The libraries were made with immunoSEQ version 4 in survey mode. Generated by immunoSEQ multiplex PCR, the TCRdb table keeps only in-frame clones and is missing some. This table holds about 25,000 clones, around two thirds found once. This CDR3 spans 14 amino acids. Germline CDR1 and CDR2: SNHLY and FYNNEI. Trimming cost V 5 bases and J 4 bases; bases outside gene matches: 6. Cells were stimulated with overlapping HIV-1 Gag 15-mer peptides. Sorting of responding CD4+ T cells relied on upregulated CD40 ligand together with CD69. Donors had CD4+ T cell counts above 400 cells/uL and were CMV-seropositive. CD8+ T cells were removed from PBMCs prior to stimulation.

The sequencing here drew on CD4+ T cells sorted from PBMCs after approximately 19-hour stimulation, taken from a patient who received antiretroviral therapy. The clonotype originates from an adult man with HIV who was CMV-seropositive. V is TRBV2 and J is TRBJ1-1; 8 bases align to TRBD1. The CDR3 protein is CASSRQGITTEAFF. DNA for the CDR3: TGTGCCAGCAGTCGACAGGGGATTACCACTGAAGCTTTCTTT.